A selection of T cell receptor beta chains follows, all from one sample in a study of early T cells in non-severe SARS-CoV-2 infection. MiXCR, applied by TCRdb to the 5' RACE reads, yields one record per CDR3 protein. The repertoire holds about 110,000 distinct CDR3 sequences, with roughly an eighth as singletons. This sample comprised whole blood, obtained at baseline. These receptors were taken from an adult who was a healthcare worker with PCR-confirmed SARS-CoV-2 infection or an uninfected control (not recorded which). Both conserved end residues are part of each CDR3. Fields, in order: J gene, D gene, V gene, clone size, CDR3 DNA, CDR3 protein. D genes are given only for firm matches. Clone sizes are given selectively: once, few, many, or a class where the clone is expanded.

J gene: TRBJ2-3
D gene: TRBD2
V gene: TRBV30
clone size: .
CDR3 DNA: TGTGCCTATTCTAGCGGAAGCACAGATACGCAGTATTTT
CDR3 protein: CAYSSGSTDTQYF

J gene: TRBJ1-1
D gene: .
V gene: TRBV12-3/TRBV12-4
clone size: .
CDR3 DNA: TGTGCCAGCAGTTTCGGGGGCGTAAGCACTGAAGCTTTCTTT
CDR3 protein: CASSFGGVSTEAFF

J gene: TRBJ2-7
D gene: .
V gene: TRBV11-2
clone size: .
CDR3 DNA: TGTGCCAGCAGCTTAGGGACAGCCCTCTACGAGCAGTACTTC
CDR3 protein: CASSLGTALYEQYF

J gene: TRBJ2-7
D gene: TRBD1
V gene: TRBV3-1
clone size: .
CDR3 DNA: TGTGCCAGCAGCCAAACCGGGACAGGTGCGAATTACGAGCAGTACTTC
CDR3 protein: CASSQTGTGANYEQYF

J gene: TRBJ2-2
D gene: TRBD1
V gene: TRBV7-3
clone size: .
CDR3 DNA: TGTGCCAGCAGCTTAAGGGCTGGGGACAGCGGGCTGTTTTTT
CDR3 protein: CASSLRAGDSGLFF

J gene: TRBJ2-1
D gene: .
V gene: TRBV29-1
clone size: few
CDR3 DNA: TGCAGCGTTGAGTACAATGAGCAGTTCTTC
CDR3 protein: CSVEYNEQFF

J gene: TRBJ1-2
D gene: .
V gene: TRBV2
clone size: .
CDR3 DNA: TGTGCCAGCCAACAGGGAAGCTATGGCTACACCTTC
CDR3 protein: CASQQGSYGYTF

J gene: TRBJ2-6
D gene: .
V gene: TRBV30
clone size: many
CDR3 DNA: TGTGCCTGGTCTAGGGAATCCTCTGGGGCCAACGTCCTGACTTTC
CDR3 protein: CAWSRESSGANVLTF

J gene: TRBJ2-3
D gene: .
V gene: TRBV2
clone size: few
CDR3 DNA: TGTGCCAGCAGTGAAGCCCCGGGACCGACCTGGACTACAGATACGCAGTATTTT
CDR3 protein: CASSEAPGPTWTTDTQYF

J gene: TRBJ1-2
D gene: .
V gene: TRBV24-1
clone size: .
CDR3 DNA: TGTGCCACCAGTGATCCGACAGTCCGAGCTAACTATGGCTACACCTTC
CDR3 protein: CATSDPTVRANYGYTF

J gene: TRBJ2-7
D gene: .
V gene: TRBV18
clone size: few
CDR3 DNA: TGTGCCAGCTCGGATCTCCTCTACGAGCAGTACTTC
CDR3 protein: CASSDLLYEQYF

J gene: TRBJ2-3
D gene: .
V gene: TRBV7-6
clone size: many
CDR3 DNA: TGTGCCAGCAGCCTTCAGGTAGCGCAAGCAACAGATACGCAGTATTTT
CDR3 protein: CASSLQVAQATDTQYF